The clone carrying this T cell receptor beta chain was counted only a few times. TCRdb reanalysed the RT-PCR reads using MiXCR and keeps one entry per CDR3 protein. The sample carries 450,000 to 700,000 distinct CDR3 sequences, less than 15% recorded once. The junction had 6 bases not matched to a gene; V was cut back by 4 bases and J by 5 bases. The CDR3 is 16 amino acids. These data are taken from a study of response to subunit inactivated influenza vaccine. The sequences come from PBMCs from blood, collected 11 to 12 days after vaccination. The sequence was collected from a man aged 50 or older who received an inactivated influenza vaccine. The chain links TRBV23-1 to TRBJ2-1, with 12 bases that match TRBD2. TRBV23-1 is an ORF, with its function uncertain. CDR3 coding DNA: TGCGCCAGCAGTCCCCGGACTAGCGGGACCCACAATGAGCAGTTCTTC. Amino acid sequence: CASSPRTSGTHNEQFF.